Listed here are 5 T cell receptor beta chains from one sample, sequenced in a study of human T cells and chemical hapten exposure. MiXCR was run by TCRdb on the RACE reads, yielding one entry per CDR3 protein. This sample yields some 79,000 distinct CDR3 sequences, of which over 6% are seen a single time; roughly 1.5% belongs to the top ten. Indicated time point: patch test 1, 2 weeks after DPC sensitization. Treatment of the sample: therapeutic diphenylcyclopropenone sensitization with weekly scalp DPC. The source was whole blood, collected in connection with sensitization to the hapten diphenylcyclopropenone (DPC). These receptors came from a woman in her twenties or thirties with alopecia areata. Some clones in this sample may be carry-over from other donors' samples.

The chain employs TRBV6-1 and TRBJ2-3; 10 nucleotides agree with TRBD2. J gave up 3 bases and V 6 bases, and 6 bases lay outside the gene matches. CDR1 and CDR2 from the germline V gene are MNHNS and SASEGT. The CDR3 is 15 amino acids. The CDR3 DNA sequence: TGTGCCAGCAGCCCGGGACTAGCGCAAACAGATACGCAGTATTTT. Residues: CASSPGLAQTDTQYF.

This clonotype was found many times. The chain employs TRBV7-2 and TRBJ1-2; D is possibly TRBD1 (5 bases). The CDR3 is 15 amino acids. V lost 1 base and J 4 bases, leaving 13 bases between the germline ends. The germline CDR1 and CDR2 sequences are SGHTA and FQGNSA. The DNA for the CDR3 is TGTGCCAGCAGCTTAGAAGCGGGGCTAAGCTATGGCTACACCTTC. Translated: CASSLEAGLSYGYTF. Looking up the rest from reference TRBV7-2 and TRBJ1-2 gives the full variable domain: GAGVSQSPSNKVTEKGKDVELRCDPISGHTALYWYRQSLGQGLEFLIYFQGNSAPDKSGLPSDRFSAERTGGSVSTLTIQRTQQEDSAVYLCASSLEAGLSYGYTFGSGTRLTVV.

This clonotype was detected only a few times. The chain links TRBV4-2 to TRBJ2-3, with a possible D match to TRBD2 (6 bases). The CDR3 length is 15 residues. Looked up from germline, CDR1 is LGHNA and CDR2 is YNFKEQ. With 1 base removed from V and 1 base from J, the gap between germline ends came to 9 bases. As DNA, the CDR3 is TGTGCCAGCAGCCAAGGCGGGGAAGGCACAGATACGCAGTATTTT. Amino acid sequence: CASSQGGEGTDTQYF.

This clonotype has at least ten counts. The chain joins TRBV6-6 to TRBJ1-5; TRBD1 aligns across 7 bases. Germline V gives CDR1 MNHNY, CDR2 SVGAGI (reference sequence). The CDR3 is 17 residues long. The V segment lost 0 bases and the J segment 7 bases; nucleotides outside the gene matches: 12. The CDR3 DNA is TGTGCCAGCAGTTACTCGAAGGGAGGGGGCTCGTCCCAGCCCCAGCATTTT. Its protein product is CASSYSKGGGSSQPQHF.

In this sample, this clonotype turned up a few times. This rearrangement joins TRBV3-1 to TRBJ2-2, with D hard to call. This CDR3 region has 15 residues. Between the trimmed V and J ends, which lost 0 bases and 7 bases, there was a span of 12 bases. CDR1 is LGHDT and CDR2 is YNNKEL in the germline V gene (reference sequence). CDR3 bases: TGTGCCAGCAGCCAAGAACGTTTCGCTCGCGGGGAGCTGTTTTTT. Protein: CASSQERFARGELFF.